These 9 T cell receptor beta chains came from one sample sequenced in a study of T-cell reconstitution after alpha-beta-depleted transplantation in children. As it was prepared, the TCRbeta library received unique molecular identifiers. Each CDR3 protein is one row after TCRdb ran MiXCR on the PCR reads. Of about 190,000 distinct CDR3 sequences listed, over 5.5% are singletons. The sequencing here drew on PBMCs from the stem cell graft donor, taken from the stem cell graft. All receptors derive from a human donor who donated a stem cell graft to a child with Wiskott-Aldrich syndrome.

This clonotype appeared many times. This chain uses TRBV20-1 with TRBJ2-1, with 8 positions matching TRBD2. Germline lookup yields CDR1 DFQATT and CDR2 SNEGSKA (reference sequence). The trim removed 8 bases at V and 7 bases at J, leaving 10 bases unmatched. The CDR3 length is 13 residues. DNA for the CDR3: TGCAGTCTACCGGGACTAGAATTTAATGAGCAGTTCTTC. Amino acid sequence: CSLPGLEFNEQFF.

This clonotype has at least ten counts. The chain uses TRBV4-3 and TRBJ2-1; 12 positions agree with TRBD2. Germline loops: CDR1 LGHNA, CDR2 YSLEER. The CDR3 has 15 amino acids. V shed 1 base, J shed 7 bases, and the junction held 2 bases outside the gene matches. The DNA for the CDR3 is TGCGCCAGCAGCCAAGGACTAGCGGGAGAAAATGAGCAGTTCTTC. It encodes CASSQGLAGENEQFF.

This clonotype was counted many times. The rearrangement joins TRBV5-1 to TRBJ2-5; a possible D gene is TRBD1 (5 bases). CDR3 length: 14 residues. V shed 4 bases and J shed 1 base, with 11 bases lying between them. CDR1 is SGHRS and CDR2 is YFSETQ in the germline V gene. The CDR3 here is CASSLRGIQETQYF. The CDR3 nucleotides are TGCGCCAGCAGCCTAAGGGGTATCCAAGAGACCCAGTACTTC.

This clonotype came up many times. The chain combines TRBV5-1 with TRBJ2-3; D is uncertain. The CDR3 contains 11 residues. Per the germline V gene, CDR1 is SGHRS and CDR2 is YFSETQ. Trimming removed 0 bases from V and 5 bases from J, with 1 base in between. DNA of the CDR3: TGCGCCAGCAGCTTGGAAGATACGCAGTATTTT. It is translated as CASSLEDTQYF.

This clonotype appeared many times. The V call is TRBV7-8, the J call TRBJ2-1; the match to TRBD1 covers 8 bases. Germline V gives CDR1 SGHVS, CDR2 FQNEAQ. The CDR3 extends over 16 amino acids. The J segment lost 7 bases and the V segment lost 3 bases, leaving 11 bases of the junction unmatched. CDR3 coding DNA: TGTGCCAGCAGCTTCGCAGGTCCGGGACAGGAGAATGAGCAGTTCTTC. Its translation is CASSFAGPGQENEQFF.

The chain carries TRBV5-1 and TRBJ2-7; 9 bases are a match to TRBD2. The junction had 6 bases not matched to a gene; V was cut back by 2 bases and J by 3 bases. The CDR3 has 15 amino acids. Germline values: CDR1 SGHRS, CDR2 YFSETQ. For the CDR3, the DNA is TGCGCCAGCAGCTTACGACTAGCGGATAACTACGAGCAGTACTTC. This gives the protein CASSLRLADNYEQYF. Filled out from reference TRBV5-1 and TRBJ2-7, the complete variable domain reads KAGVTQTPRYLIKTRGQQVTLSCSPISGHRSVSWYQQTPGQGLQFLFEYFSETQRNKGNFPGRFSGRQFSNSRSEMNVSTLELGDSALYLCASSLRLADNYEQYFGPGTRLTVT.

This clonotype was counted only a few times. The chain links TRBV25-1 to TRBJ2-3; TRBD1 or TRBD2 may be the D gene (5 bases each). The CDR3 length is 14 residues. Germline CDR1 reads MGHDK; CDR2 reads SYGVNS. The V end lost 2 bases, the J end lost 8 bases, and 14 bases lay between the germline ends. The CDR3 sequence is CASSEPGPASTQYF. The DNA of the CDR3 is TGTGCCAGCAGTGAACCGGGACCGGCGAGTACGCAGTATTTT.

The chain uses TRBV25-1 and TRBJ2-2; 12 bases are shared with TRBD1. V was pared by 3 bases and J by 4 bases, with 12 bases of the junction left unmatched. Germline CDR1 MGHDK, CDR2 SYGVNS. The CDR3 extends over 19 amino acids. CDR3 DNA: TGTGCCAGCAGTGATTGGGGACAGGGGGCGCAAAGTGTCACCGGGGAGCTGTTTTTT. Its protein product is CASSDWGQGAQSVTGELFF.

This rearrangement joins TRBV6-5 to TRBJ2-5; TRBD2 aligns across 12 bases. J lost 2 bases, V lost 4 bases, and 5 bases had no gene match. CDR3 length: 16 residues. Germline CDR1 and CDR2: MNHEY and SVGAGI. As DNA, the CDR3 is TGTGCCAGCAGTTCACTAGCGGGGGGTCGACAAGAGACCCAGTACTTC. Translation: CASSSLAGGRQETQYF.